The 17 T cell receptor beta chains below come from one sample, sequenced in a study of metastatic and nonmetastatic thyroid tumors. Each patient came to thyroid surgery without any prior treatment (of any kind). TCRdb re-clonotyped the PCR reads via MiXCR. The table includes about 40,000 clones, roughly 10% detected once. The specimen was blood. Every receptor here comes from a female donor with papillary thyroid cancer or a benign thyroid nodule (not recorded which). Some clones in this sample may be carry-over from other donors' samples.

This clone showed up many times. This chain joins TRBV4-2 and TRBJ2-1; D unclear. CDR1 is LGHNA, CDR2 YNFKEQ, per germline. CDR3 size: 14 residues. With 0 bases removed from V and 4 bases from J, the gap between germline ends came to 7 bases. The CDR3 loop reads CASSQDPQYNEQFF. The CDR3, as DNA: TGTGCCAGCAGCCAAGATCCCCAGTACAATGAGCAGTTCTTC.

The chain links TRBV10-1 to TRBJ2-5, with 9 bases identical to TRBD2. CDR1 and CDR2 (germline): WNHNN, SYGVQD (reference sequence). Trimming at V came to 5 bases and at J to 3 bases, leaving 7 bases not matched to a gene. The CDR3 is made up of 15 amino acids. The CDR3 DNA reads as TGCGCCAGCAGTTACGTGACTAGCGGAAAAGAGACCCAGTACTTC. It yields the protein CASSYVTSGKETQYF.

Notes on this clone: One end of the junction does not line up with germline, which may come from a read error. The chain employs TRBV20-1 and TRBJ2-7; D perhaps matches TRBD2 (5 bases). CDR1 and CDR2 from the germline V gene are DFQATT and SNEGSKA (reference sequence). This CDR3 has 12 residues. CDR3 DNA: TGCAGTGCTAGGGAGGAGCTCTACGATCAGTACTTT. Encoded protein: CSAREELYDQYF.

The chain carries TRBV5-4 and TRBJ1-1; 7 nucleotides align to TRBD1. CDR3 length: 20 residues. Per germline, CDR1 SGHNT and CDR2 YYREEE (reference sequence). V gave up 1 base and J gave up 1 base; unmatched junction bases: 19. CDR3 sequence: CASSLWVEGALLGWNTEAFF. The CDR3 region has the DNA TGTGCCAGCAGCTTGTGGGTGGAGGGGGCTCTGTTGGGGTGGAACACTGAAGCTTTCTTT.

This clone was picked up a small number of times. One base away lies a much larger clone, so this may be a sequencing read error. The chain uses TRBV15 and TRBJ1-4; a weak D match, TRBD1 (6 bases). The CDR3 runs 14 residues. Germline-derived CDR1 and CDR2 are LNHNV and YYDKDF (reference sequence). CDR3 nucleotides: TGTTCCACCAGCGGCAGGGGTTCTAATGAAAAACTGTTTTTT. It specifies CSTSGRGSNEKLFF.

In this sample, this clone turned up many times. The gene calls are TRBV10-2 and TRBJ2-7, with 9 bases aligning to TRBD2. The CDR3 has 18 amino acids. Germline V gives CDR1 WSHSY, CDR2 SAAADI. The ends lost 7 bases at V and 2 bases at J; junction bases unmatched: 18. The CDR3 DNA reads TGCGCCAGCATGATACTAGCGGGTAGGGGAGAATCTCCCTACGAGCAGTACTTC. This sequence encodes CASMILAGRGESPYEQYF.

As for this clone: A much larger clonotype is one base distant, so this may be a read error. Within the sample, other DNA sequences also encode this same CDR3. This chain links TRBV28 with TRBJ2-7; D is unclear. CDR1 and CDR2 (germline): MDHEN, SYDVKM. The CDR3 covers 11 residues. The CDR3 coding sequence is TGTGCCAGCAGTTTGTTCTACGAGCAATGCTTC. Protein product: CASSLFYEQCF.

This clone was counted at least ten times. The rearrangement links TRBV9 to TRBJ1-2; D is ambiguous. Trimming removed 5 bases at V and 7 bases at J, with 24 bases between. The CDR3 extends over 16 amino acids. CDR1 is SGDLS and CDR2 is YYNGEE in the germline V gene. The CDR3: CASSALGSGSSGGYTF. The DNA for the CDR3 is TGTGCCAGCAGTGCCTTGGGGAGTGGGAGTTCGGGTGGCTACACCTTC.

This clone was counted at least ten times. The CDR3 is CASSLPGQNIQYF. The CDR3 bases are TGTGCCAGCAGCTTACCGGGCCAAAACATTCAGTACTTC. The chain joins TRBV5-4 to TRBJ2-4; D not resolved. Trimming stripped 2 bases from V and 5 bases from J, with 8 bases between. Germline V gene lookup returns CDR1 SGHNT and CDR2 YYREEE (reference sequence). This CDR3 has 13 residues. The full variable domain, its missing parts supplied by reference TRBV5-4 and TRBJ2-4, is ETGVTQSPTHLIKTRGQQVTLRCSSQSGHNTVSWYQQALGQGPQFIFQYYREEENGRGNFPPRFSGLQFPNYSSELNVNALELDDSALYLCASSLPGQNIQYFGAGTRLSVL.

There are many counts of this clone. V usage is TRBV2 and J usage is TRBJ1-4; 7 nucleotides match TRBD1. With V trimmed by 3 bases and J by 8 bases, 6 bases remained unmatched. CDR1 SNHLY and CDR2 FYNNEI come from the germline V gene. The CDR3 contains 14 residues. CDR3: CASSESRGREKLFF. Here the CDR3 DNA reads TGTGCCAGCAGTGAGAGCAGGGGGAGAGAAAAACTGTTTTTT.

This clone was picked up many times. The chain is built from TRBV4-1 and TRBJ1-2; possibly TRBD1 for D (5 bases). Germline CDR1 reads MGHRA; CDR2 reads YSYEKL. This CDR3 region has 15 residues. V lost 4 bases to trimming and J lost 8 bases, with 20 bases between them. The chain's CDR3 is CASSPRGDSAGGYTF. The CDR3 region has the DNA TGCGCCAGCAGCCCTAGGGGCGACAGCGCGGGGGGCTACACCTTC.

Ten or more counts support this clone. The CDR3 DNA reads as TGTGCCAGCAGCCCAACTATGAACACTGAAGCTTTCTTT. Protein product: CASSPTMNTEAFF. The J gene is TRBJ1-1, the V gene TRBV7-6, with D unclear. This CDR3 has 13 residues. The germline V and J ends were trimmed by 5 bases and 0 bases, with 7 bases remaining between them. Looked up from germline, CDR1 is SGHVS and CDR2 is FNYEAQ.

V gene TRBV20-1 combines with J gene TRBJ1-2; 7 bases align to TRBD1. Trimming removed 3 bases from V and 9 bases from J; junction bases left unmatched: 10. Germline values: CDR1 DFQATT, CDR2 SNEGSKA (reference sequence). There are 13 residues in the CDR3. CDR3: CSARGEQGLCYTF. DNA of the CDR3: TGCAGTGCTAGGGGAGAACAGGGGCTGTGCTACACCTTC.

This clone was observed at least ten times. The chain joins TRBV9 to TRBJ2-2, with 8 bases that match TRBD2. The V gene end was trimmed by 0 bases and the J gene end by 5 bases; junction bases not matched to a gene: 12. The CDR3 sequence is 18 residues long. Germline loops: CDR1 SGDLS, CDR2 YYNGEE. CDR3 sequence reads: CASSVDIRDGRVTGELFF. The CDR3 region has the DNA TGTGCCAGCAGCGTAGATATTCGGGACGGGAGGGTGACCGGGGAGCTGTTTTTT.

This clone was seen at least ten times. The rearrangement links TRBV6-1 to TRBJ2-7; D not certain. Germline-derived CDR1 and CDR2 are MNHNS and SASEGT. This CDR3 is 11 amino acids long. V gave up 5 bases and J gave up 3 bases, with 5 bases separating them. The CDR3 nucleotides read TGTGCCAGCAGTAAAGTCTACGAGCAGTACTTC. Its translation is CASSKVYEQYF.

This clone was detected ten times or more. The chain joins TRBV6-2 or TRBV6-3 to TRBJ1-1, with D perhaps TRBD1 (6 bases). Trimming removed 6 bases from V and 3 bases from J, with 17 bases in between. The CDR3 contains 15 residues. Germline V CDR1 and CDR2: MNHEY, SVGEGT. In DNA form, the CDR3 reads TGTGCCAGCAGGATTACCGGGACACCGTACACTGAAGCTTTCTTT. Translating gives CASRITGTPYTEAFF.

In this sample, this clone turned up many times. The chain has TRBV20-1 and TRBJ2-1; D is unresolved. Germline assignment: CDR1 DFQATT and CDR2 SNEGSKA (reference sequence). Trimming cost V 6 bases and J 6 bases, with 12 bases left between them. This CDR3 spans 12 amino acids. The CDR3 coding sequence is TGCAGTGCCCACGCGAGAGGCAATGAGCAGTTCTTC. It yields the protein CSAHARGNEQFF.